These 24 T cell receptor beta chains originate from one sample sequenced in a study of T cells in Graves' hyperthyroidism and ophthalmopathy. Regions amplified from RNA transcripts were the TCR beta CDR3 regions. An initial round of RT-PCR targeting the TCR CDR3 relied on the HTBI primer set. MiXCR was run by TCRdb on the multiplex PCR reads, yielding one entry per CDR3 protein. The sample holds 300,000 to 450,000 distinct CDR3 sequences, about 15% seen once. Sequenced sample: blood. Receptor source: a woman between 18 and 29 years old with Graves' hyperthyroidism that later progressed to Graves' ophthalmopathy.

The V call is TRBV29-1, the J call TRBJ2-3; 9 bases agree with TRBD2. The CDR3 has 16 amino acids. The ends lost 5 bases at V and 2 bases at J; junction bases unmatched: 11. Germline V gene lookup returns CDR1 SQVTM and CDR2 ANQGSEA. In DNA form, the CDR3 reads TGCAGCGTTTGGGTGCGGGAGGGCCTAGCCACAGATACGCAGTATTTT. Protein: CSVWVREGLATDTQYF.

In this sample, this clonotype turned up many times. The gene calls are TRBV7-8 and TRBJ2-2; 12 bases agree with TRBD2. The trim removed 5 bases at V and 7 bases at J, leaving 11 bases unmatched. CDR1 and CDR2 (germline): SGHVS, FQNEAQ. The CDR3 totals 17 residues. CDR3 in amino acids: CASSPPRLAGVHGELFF. For the CDR3, the DNA is TGTGCCAGCAGCCCGCCTAGACTAGCGGGAGTCCACGGGGAGCTGTTTTTT.

Details on this clonotype: Sequence at one end of the junction differs from germline and may be a read error. V gene TRBV7-9 combines with J gene TRBJ2-7, with D unclear. This CDR3 is 12 amino acids long. In germline, CDR1 is SEHNR, CDR2 FQNEAQ (reference sequence). CDR3 residues: CVSSFDTYEQYF. CDR3 sequence (DNA): TGTGTCAGCAGCTTCGACACCTACGAGCAGTACTTC.

This clonotype turned up a few times. A read error may account for a junction end that differs from germline. The V gene is TRBV20-1, the J gene TRBJ2-1, with 10 bases aligning to TRBD2. Germline lookup yields CDR1 DFQATT and CDR2 SNEGSKA (reference sequence). The CDR3 extends over 17 amino acids. The DNA for the CDR3 is TGCAGTGCTAGTTCAAGCGGGAGGGTCCGTTTCTACTATGAGCAGTTCTTC. It is translated as CSASSSGRVRFYYEQFF.

The CDR3: CASSEMQGENQPQHF. In DNA, the CDR3 is TGCGCCAGCAGTGAAATGCAGGGGGAGAATCAGCCCCAGCATTTT. The rearrangement joins TRBV10-1 to TRBJ1-5; 7 bases agree with TRBD1. The CDR3 runs 15 residues. Trimming at V came to 3 bases and at J to 4 bases, leaving 6 bases not matched to a gene. Germline V gene data show CDR1 as WNHNN and CDR2 as SYGVQD (reference sequence).

This clonotype was detected a few times. The gene calls are TRBV20-1 and TRBJ2-3, with D unresolved. The CDR3 runs 15 residues. Trimming shortened V by 4 bases and J by 0 bases, and 14 bases separated the two germline ends. CDR1 is DFQATT and CDR2 is SNEGSKA in the germline V gene (reference sequence). The CDR3 nucleotides read TGCAGTGCTAAAGCAGGAACTGGTAGCACAGATACGCAGTATTTT. This gives the protein CSAKAGTGSTDTQYF.

The sample holds many counts of this clonotype. The chain combines TRBV28 with TRBJ2-5; 7 positions agree with TRBD1. With V trimmed by 5 bases and J by 2 bases, 5 bases remained unmatched. The CDR3 extends over 14 amino acids. Germline V lookup: CDR1 MDHEN, CDR2 SYDVKM. In nucleotides, the CDR3 is TGTGCCAGCAGTATCAGACAGGGACAAGAGACCCAGTACTTC. It specifies CASSIRQGQETQYF.

This clonotype was detected many times. The genes are TRBV2 and TRBJ2-2; D tentatively reads TRBD1 or TRBD2 (5 bases each). CDR1 and CDR2 (germline): SNHLY, FYNNEI. V was cut by 6 bases and J by 6 bases, with 14 bases left in between. The CDR3 contains 14 residues. The CDR3 loop reads CASRPGPGSGELFF. The CDR3 DNA sequence: TGTGCCAGCAGGCCGGGACCGGGGTCCGGGGAGCTGTTTTTT.

A few counts support this clonotype. The CDR3 sequence: CSADGGREILAQYF. The CDR3 DNA reads as TGCAGTGCTGACGGCGGGCGGGAGATATTGGCCCAGTACTTC. V and J are TRBV20-1 and TRBJ2-5; 7 nucleotides line up with TRBD2. V shed 5 bases and J 9 bases; nucleotides not matched to a gene: 15. This CDR3 is built from 14 residues. CDR1 and CDR2 (germline): DFQATT, SNEGSKA (reference sequence).

This clonotype has just a few counts. The chain employs TRBV7-9 and TRBJ1-1; 8 bases line up with TRBD1. CDR3 size: 17 residues. Germline V gives CDR1 SEHNR, CDR2 FQNEAQ (reference sequence). The ends lost 5 bases at V and 5 bases at J; junction bases unmatched: 16. Written as DNA, the CDR3 is TGTGCCAGCAGCACAGCCGTGGCAGGGGGCTCCTGGACTGAAGCTTTCTTT. This gives the protein CASSTAVAGGSWTEAFF.

There are many counts of this clonotype. The chain employs TRBV5-5 and TRBJ2-7; 7 nucleotides align to TRBD1. V was pared by 4 bases and J by 1 base, with 11 bases of the junction left unmatched. Germline loops: CDR1 SGHKS, CDR2 YYEKEE (reference sequence). The CDR3 loop spans 16 amino acids. CDR3: CASSPLTGLGSYEQYF. CDR3 nucleotides: TGTGCCAGCAGCCCGTTGACAGGGCTGGGATCCTACGAGCAGTACTTC. Combining the CDR3 with reference TRBV5-5 and TRBJ2-7 gives the whole variable domain DAGVTQSPTHLIKTRGQQVTLRCSPISGHKSVSWYQQVLGQGPQFIFQYYEKEERGRGNFPDRFSARQFPNYSSELNVNALLLGDSALYLCASSPLTGLGSYEQYFGPGTRLTVT.

In its sample, this clonotype was seen many times. V and J are TRBV3-1 and TRBJ2-1; the match to TRBD2 covers 12 bases. The CDR3 has 16 amino acids. Trimming at V came to 1 base and at J to 7 bases, leaving 5 bases not matched to a gene. CDR1 and CDR2 (germline): LGHDT, YNNKEL (reference sequence). Written as DNA, the CDR3 is TGTGCCAGCAGCCAAGGACTAGCGGGAGAAGGGAATGAGCAGTTCTTC. This sequence encodes CASSQGLAGEGNEQFF.

This clonotype was detected ten times or more. The genes are TRBV2 and TRBJ2-7; D may be TRBD2 (5 bases). CDR1 is SNHLY, CDR2 FYNNEI, per germline. The V and J ends lost 7 bases and 2 bases respectively, with 9 bases between them. This CDR3 comprises 12 residues. CDR3 region: CASTRATYEQYF. CDR3 sequence (DNA): TGTGCCAGCACGCGGGCAACCTACGAGCAGTACTTC.

This clonotype was counted a few times. The chain combines TRBV5-5 with TRBJ2-2; 9 nucleotides match TRBD1. The CDR3 covers 17 residues. Looked up from germline, CDR1 is SGHKS and CDR2 is YYEKEE (reference sequence). The V gene end was trimmed by 6 bases and the J gene end by 5 bases; junction bases not matched to a gene: 14. In nucleotides, the CDR3 is TGTGCCAGCACCCGAACAGGGGGCGCTTATGGAACCGGGGAGCTGTTTTTT. Translating gives CASTRTGGAYGTGELFF.

This clonotype was recorded many times. CDR3 loop: CASSLGGYKYNEQFF. The DNA for the CDR3 is TGTGCCAGCAGCTTAGGGGGCTATAAGTACAATGAGCAGTTCTTC. This chain uses TRBV7-2 with TRBJ2-1; tentative D call: TRBD1 (5 bases). The V end lost 1 base, the J end lost 4 bases, and 11 bases lay between the germline ends. CDR1 is SGHTA and CDR2 is FQGNSA in the germline V gene. The CDR3 length is 15 residues. Using reference TRBV7-2 and TRBJ2-1 for the parts outside the CDR3, the full variable domain is GAGVSQSPSNKVTEKGKDVELRCDPISGHTALYWYRQSLGQGLEFLIYFQGNSAPDKSGLPSDRFSAERTGGSVSTLTIQRTQQEDSAVYLCASSLGGYKYNEQFFGPGTRLTVL.

This clonotype was seen at least ten times. The chain joins TRBV5-1 to TRBJ2-1, with D possibly being TRBD1 or TRBD2 (5 bases each). Germline-derived CDR1 and CDR2 are SGHRS and YFSETQ. The germline V and J ends were trimmed by 7 bases and 3 bases, with 17 bases remaining between them. This CDR3 has 15 residues. CDR3 bases: TGCGCCAGCGGCCCAGGGAGCTCCGGCTACAATGAGCAGTTCTTC. Amino acids: CASGPGSSGYNEQFF.

This clonotype was counted many times. V gene TRBV3-1 combines with J gene TRBJ1-1, with a possible D match to TRBD1 (5 bases). V was cut by 3 bases and J by 4 bases, with 18 bases left in between. Per the germline V gene, CDR1 is LGHDT and CDR2 is YNNKEL (reference sequence). The CDR3 totals 16 residues. The CDR3 sequence is CASSHLMEGKPTEAFF. The CDR3 nucleotides read TGTGCCAGCAGCCATCTCATGGAGGGGAAACCCACTGAAGCTTTCTTT. Full variable domain (remainder filled in from reference TRBV3-1 and TRBJ1-1): DTAVSQTPKYLVTQMGNDKSIKCEQNLGHDTMYWYKQDSKKFLKIMFSYNNKELIINETVPNRFSPKSPDKAHLNLHINSLELGDSAVYFCASSHLMEGKPTEAFFGQGTRLTVV.

In its sample, this clonotype was seen a few times. The V call is TRBV5-8, the J call TRBJ2-5; TRBD1 or TRBD2 may be the D gene (5 bases each). The ends were cut back, 0 bases at V and 2 bases at J, with 11 bases in the middle. The CDR3 sequence is 15 residues long. Germline CDR1 reads SGHTS; CDR2 reads YDEGEE. The CDR3 region is CASSLDGTAQETQYF. The CDR3, as DNA: TGTGCCAGCAGCTTGGATGGGACGGCTCAAGAGACCCAGTACTTC.

The V and J genes are TRBV20-1 and TRBJ2-1, with 10 bases fitting TRBD2. The CDR3 is 16 amino acids. CDR1 DFQATT and CDR2 SNEGSKA come from the germline V gene (reference sequence). V lost 6 bases to trimming and J lost 0 bases; unmatched junction nucleotides: 8. CDR3 sequence reads: CSAGTASGSSYNEQFF. DNA of the CDR3: TGCAGTGCCGGAACGGCTAGCGGGAGCTCCTACAATGAGCAGTTCTTC.

The table lists this clonotype with a few counts. The chain links TRBV7-9 to TRBJ2-2; D remains ambiguous. Trimming took 8 bases from V and 7 from J, leaving 11 bases between them. This CDR3 region has 12 residues. Germline CDR1 reads SEHNR; CDR2 reads FQNEAQ (reference sequence). Here the CDR3 DNA reads TGTGCCAGCGCCCACATCGGCGGGGAGCTGTTTTTT. Protein: CASAHIGGELFF.

This clonotype was seen only a few times. The V call is TRBV29-1, the J call TRBJ2-1; possibly TRBD2 for D (6 bases). The V end lost 8 bases, the J end lost 6 bases, and 23 bases lay between the germline ends. The CDR3 is made up of 15 amino acids. CDR1 and CDR2 from the germline V gene are SQVTM and ANQGSEA. CDR3 in DNA: TGCAGCTCCCTCGGGGAGGCTTTGGTGTGCAATGAGCAGTTCTTC. Translating gives CSSLGEALVCNEQFF.

This clonotype was observed at least ten times. The J gene is TRBJ2-2, the V gene TRBV7-2; 9 bases line up with TRBD1. In germline, CDR1 is SGHTA, CDR2 FQGNSA. V gave up 4 bases and J gave up 1 base; unmatched junction bases: 4. The CDR3 has 16 amino acids. CDR3 bases: TGTGCCAGCAGCTCACAGGGGGCAGGGAACACCGGGGAGCTGTTTTTT. Translated, it gives CASSSQGAGNTGELFF.

This clonotype was detected ten times or more. The chain carries TRBV28 and TRBJ2-3, with TRBD2 identical over 12 bases. The V gene end was trimmed by 4 bases and the J gene end by 4 bases; junction bases not matched to a gene: 3. Germline-derived CDR1 and CDR2 are MDHEN and SYDVKM. This CDR3 is 15 amino acids long. Here the CDR3 reads CASSSRLAGADTQYF. DNA of the CDR3: TGTGCCAGCAGTTCTCGACTAGCGGGAGCAGATACGCAGTATTTT.

The gene calls are TRBV30 and TRBJ1-2; D is uncertain. The germline gives CDR1 GTSNPN, CDR2 SVGIG (reference sequence). Between the trimmed V and J ends, which lost 4 bases and 8 bases, there was a span of 11 bases. CDR3 length: 11 residues. The CDR3, as DNA: TGTGCCTGGAAGCGGTCCGGAGGCTACACCTTC. This codes for CAWKRSGGYTF.